This T cell receptor (beta chain) comes out of a study of blood T cell repertoires in COVID-19. V lost 4 bases and J lost 1, with 9 bases in between. CDR1 is ENHRY and CDR2 is SYGVKD in the germline V gene. The CDR3 contains 14 residues. The repertoire was sequenced with immunoSEQ multiplex PCR; TCRdb's copy has only in-frame clones and lacks some. The profile shows hundreds of thousands of clones, approximately 90% of them singletons. The sample taken for sequencing was peripheral blood. The chain has TRBV10-3 and TRBJ2-3; the D is unclear. The origin of this receptor is a woman between 25 and 40 years old with active or convalescent COVID-19. The CDR3 region has the DNA TGTGCCATCAGTGTGGAGTTCGGCACAGATACGCAGTATTTT. Amino acid sequence: CAISVEFGTDTQYF.